These 9 T cell receptor beta chains came from one sample sequenced in a study of shared clonotypes between healthy human individuals. CD45RO-negative, CCR7-selected cells formed the naive CD8 fraction, which excluded terminally differentiated effector memory CD45RA+ cells. The data were produced by immunoSEQ multiplex PCR, yet TCRdb's version contains in-frame clones alone and is incomplete. Of some 2 million clones in the sample, approximately 95% were seen once. The material sequenced was naive CD8+ T cells sorted from blood. These receptors all come from a man between 18 and 35 years old in good health.

The chain uses TRBV27 and TRBJ1-4, with 8 bases lining up with TRBD1. The ends lost 5 bases at V and 8 bases at J; junction bases unmatched: 7. The V gene's germline CDR1 is MNHEY and CDR2 SMNVEV (reference sequence). This CDR3 comprises 14 residues. The CDR3 DNA reads TGTGCCAGCAGTAAACAGGGGGTGTCCGAAAAACTGTTTTTT. Amino acids: CASSKQGVSEKLFF.

V usage is TRBV5-1 and J usage is TRBJ1-3; D is possibly TRBD1 (6 bases). The CDR3 is 15 amino acids. Germline loops: CDR1 SGHRS, CDR2 YFSETQ. V lost 0 bases, J lost 11 bases, and 18 bases lay in between. For the CDR3, the DNA is TGCGCCAGCAGCTTGGATCAGGGGCCAAAAATCGCCATATATTTT. Translating gives CASSLDQGPKIAIYF.

The chain is built from TRBV4-2 and TRBJ2-7, with 8 bases that match TRBD2. The CDR3 is 14 amino acids. Trimming cost V 4 bases and J 3 bases; bases outside gene matches: 5. CDR1 is LGHNA and CDR2 is YNFKEQ in the germline V gene. In DNA form, the CDR3 reads TGTGCCAGCAGCCCCTACAGCGGGAGCTACGAGCAGTACTTC. Protein: CASSPYSGSYEQYF.

The chain links TRBV11-2 to TRBJ2-7; 8 bases map to TRBD1. Unmatched junction bases numbered 4, after V lost 3 bases and J lost 6 bases. This CDR3 has 13 residues. Per the germline V gene, CDR1 is SGHAT and CDR2 is FQNNGV. The CDR3 sequence: CASSFSGQGEQYF. In DNA form, the CDR3 reads TGTGCCAGCAGCTTTTCAGGACAGGGCGAGCAGTACTTC.

The genes are TRBV9 and TRBJ2-5; D gene uncertain. Germline V gene lookup returns CDR1 SGDLS and CDR2 YYNGEE. V was pared by 4 bases and J by 2 bases, with 15 bases between. CDR3 size: 15 residues. The CDR3 DNA is TGTGCCAGCAGCCCCGGGTGGACGTTTCAAGAGACCCAGTACTTC. The encoded protein is CASSPGWTFQETQYF.

Remarks on this clone: Within the sample, other DNA sequences also encode this same CDR3. V usage is TRBV7-9 and J usage is TRBJ2-7, with TRBD2 identical over 10 bases. The CDR3 contains 15 residues. J was trimmed by 0 bases and V by 4 bases; bases with no gene match: 3. The V gene's germline CDR1 is SEHNR and CDR2 FQNEAQ (reference sequence). The CDR3 sequence is CASSSLAGGSYEQYF. The CDR3 coding sequence is TGTGCCAGCAGCTCTTTAGCGGGAGGCTCCTACGAGCAGTACTTC.

The chain is built from TRBV6-6 and TRBJ2-5; D remains unclear. The CDR3 sequence is 16 residues long. V lost 4 bases and J 4 bases, leaving 19 bases between the germline ends. The germline gives CDR1 MNHNY, CDR2 SVGAGI (reference sequence). The CDR3, as DNA: TGTGCCAGCAGTTTGTCCCTGTCGACACTTCGAGAGACCCAGTACTTC. Translating it yields CASSLSLSTLRETQYF.

The chain carries TRBV9 and TRBJ2-3; TRBD2 aligns across 13 bases. V gave up 4 bases and J gave up 3 bases; unmatched junction bases: 8. Germline lookup yields CDR1 SGDLS and CDR2 YYNGEE. This CDR3 is built from 17 residues. The CDR3 region has the DNA TGTGCCAGCAGCTTGGGACTAGCGGGGATGAGTACAGATACGCAGTATTTT. Its protein product is CASSLGLAGMSTDTQYF.

This clone was picked up one time. The V call is TRBV4-3, the J call TRBJ2-3; the D gene is possibly TRBD2 (5 bases). V was shortened by 0 bases and J by 8 bases, with 15 bases between the two germline ends. The CDR3 consists of 15 residues. Germline V gene lookup returns CDR1 LGHNA and CDR2 YSLEER. CDR3 sequence reads: CASSQDQMGGRTQYF. CDR3 bases: TGCGCCAGCAGCCAAGATCAAATGGGCGGGCGTACGCAGTATTTT.